Listed below are T cell receptor beta chains from one sample, sequenced in a study of CD8 T cells in ankylosing spondylitis. One entry per CDR3 protein results from TCRdb running MiXCR on the 5' RACE reads. This sample has some 220,000 distinct CDR3 sequences; roughly 8.2% occur once, and the top ten carry roughly 5%. Sequenced sample: blood, either unsorted or a sorted T cell fraction (not recorded which). The receptors come from a female donor with ankylosing spondylitis or in good health (not recorded which). The CDR3 runs from the conserved cysteine through the conserved F or W. D genes are given only for firm matches. Only some rows state a clone size, as once, few, many or a class for expanded clones.

v_call	clone_size	d_call	j_call	cdr3_nt	cdr3_aa
TRBV4-3	few	-	TRBJ2-7	TGCGCCAGCAGCCCACGGGGACTTATCTACGAGCAGTACTTC	CASSPRGLIYEQYF
TRBV6-5	many	TRBD1	TRBJ1-2	TGTGCCAGCAGTTACTTGGACAGGAGTGGTGGCTACACCTTC	CASSYLDRSGGYTF
TRBV20-1	many	TRBD1	TRBJ2-3	TGCAGTGCTGGGGACAGGGGGATAGATACGCAGTATTTT	CSAGDRGIDTQYF
TRBV18	few	TRBD1	TRBJ1-2	TGTGCCAGCTCACCGCGAACCCAGGGGGCGCTGATTTCAGATGGCTACACCTTC	CASSPRTQGALISDGYTF
TRBV5-3	few	-	TRBJ2-3	TGTGCCAGAAGCGACGAGGGTTTTGACTCTAGCACAGATACGCAGTATTTT	CARSDEGFDSSTDTQYF
TRBV7-8	many	-	TRBJ2-1	TGTGCCAGCAGCTTAGGAGGGGTGGGTAGCTTAGGCTCCTACAATGAGCAGTTCTTC	CASSLGGVGSLGSYNEQFF
TRBV20-1	-	TRBD1	TRBJ1-1	TGCTGTGCTGGGGGAAAAGGGGGCGTAGACACTGAAGCTTTCTTT	CCAGGKGGVDTEAFF
TRBV27	few	-	TRBJ2-3	TGTGCCAGCAGCAGTACGGTTGGGCAGTATTTT	CASSSTVGQYF
TRBV11-3	few	TRBD1	TRBJ2-7	TGTGCCAGCAGCGATTTAACAGGGGTGATCGAGCAGTACTTC	CASSDLTGVIEQYF
TRBV24-1	many	-	TRBJ1-5	TGTGCCACCAGTGACCGCTCCTCTTATCAGCCCCAGCATTTT	CATSDRSSYQPQHF
TRBV15	many	TRBD1	TRBJ1-1	TGTGCCACCAGCAGAGATAGGGACAGAGGCACTGAAGCTTTCTTT	CATSRDRDRGTEAFF
TRBV7-8	many	-	TRBJ2-3	TGTGCCAGCAGCTTTAATAGTGATACGCAGTATTTT	CASSFNSDTQYF
TRBV7-2	many	-	TRBJ2-2	TGTGCCAGCAGCTTAGCGGGGACTTCCCCCGGGGAGCTGTTTTTT	CASSLAGTSPGELFF
TRBV12-3/TRBV12-4	many	-	TRBJ1-4	TGTGCCAGCAGCCTGACAGTAACTAATGAAAAACTGTTTTTT	CASSLTVTNEKLFF
TRBV7-2	-	-	TRBJ2-1	TGTGCCAGCAGCTTTTGGGGGGACAATGAGCAGTTCTTC	CASSFWGDNEQFF
TRBV7-9	many	TRBD1	TRBJ2-1	TGTGCCAGCACTACGACAGGGAGCTCCTACAATGAGCAGTTCTTC	CASTTTGSSYNEQFF
TRBV9	many	-	TRBJ2-1	TGTGCCAGCAGCGCTACCGGGAGCTACAATGAGCAGTTCTTC	CASSATGSYNEQFF
TRBV10-3	-	TRBD2	TRBJ2-7	TGTACCATCGGTGGAGGGACTAAAGGCGAGCAGTACTTC	CTIGGGTKGEQYF
TRBV20-1	many	-	TRBJ1-6	TGCAGTGCGGGCGCTGGGGAATATAATTCACCCCTCCACTTT	CSAGAGEYNSPLHF
TRBV14	-	TRBD2	TRBJ2-4	TGTGCCAGCAGCCGGTTTTCTATTGGGCAGGGAGGGAGCATTCAGTACTTC	CASSRFSIGQGGSIQYF
TRBV20-1	many	-	TRBJ1-5	TGCAGTGCGTCCAGGGGAGAACGTAATCAGCCCCAGCATTTT	CSASRGERNQPQHF
TRBV6-2/TRBV6-3	few	TRBD1	TRBJ2-1	TGTGCCAGCAGTTACGAGACAGGTAGGGGACAGTCCTCAGATGAGCAGTTCTTC	CASSYETGRGQSSDEQFF
TRBV2	many	-	TRBJ1-1	TGTGCCAGCAGTGTAGGGGTAACGAACACTGAAGCTTTCTTT	CASSVGVTNTEAFF